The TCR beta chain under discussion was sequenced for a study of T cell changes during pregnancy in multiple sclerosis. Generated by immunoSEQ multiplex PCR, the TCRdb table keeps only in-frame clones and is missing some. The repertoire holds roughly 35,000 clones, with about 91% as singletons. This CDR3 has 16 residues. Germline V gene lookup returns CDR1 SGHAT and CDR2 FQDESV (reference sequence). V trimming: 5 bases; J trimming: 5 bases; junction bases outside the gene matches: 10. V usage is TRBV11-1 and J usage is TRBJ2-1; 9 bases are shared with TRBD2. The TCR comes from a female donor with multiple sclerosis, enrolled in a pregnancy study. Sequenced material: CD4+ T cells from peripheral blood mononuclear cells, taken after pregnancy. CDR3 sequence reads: CASSGTTSGKNNEQFF. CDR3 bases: TGTGCCAGCAGCGGGACGACTAGCGGAAAAAACAATGAGCAGTTCTTC.